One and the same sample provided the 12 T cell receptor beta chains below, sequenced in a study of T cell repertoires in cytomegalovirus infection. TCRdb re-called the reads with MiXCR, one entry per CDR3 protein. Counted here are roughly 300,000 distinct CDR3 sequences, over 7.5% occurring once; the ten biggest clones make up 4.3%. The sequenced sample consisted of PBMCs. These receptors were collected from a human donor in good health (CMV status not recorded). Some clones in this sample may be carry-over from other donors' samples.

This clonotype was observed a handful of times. The CDR3 reads CASGRLAGTYNEQFF. CDR3 coding DNA: TGTGCCAGCGGTCGACTAGCGGGGACCTACAATGAGCAGTTCTTC. The chain couples TRBV5-5 to TRBJ2-1; 11 bases agree with TRBD2. This CDR3 comprises 15 residues. CDR1 is SGHKS and CDR2 is YYEKEE in the germline V gene (reference sequence). V shed 7 bases and J 2 bases; nucleotides not matched to a gene: 5.

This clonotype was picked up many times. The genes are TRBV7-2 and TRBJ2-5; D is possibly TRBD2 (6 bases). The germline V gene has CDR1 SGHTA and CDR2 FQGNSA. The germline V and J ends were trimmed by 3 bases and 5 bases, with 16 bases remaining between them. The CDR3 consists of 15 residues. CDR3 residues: CASSFSGLQRETQYF. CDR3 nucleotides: TGTGCCAGCAGCTTCTCGGGACTCCAAAGGGAGACCCAGTACTTC.

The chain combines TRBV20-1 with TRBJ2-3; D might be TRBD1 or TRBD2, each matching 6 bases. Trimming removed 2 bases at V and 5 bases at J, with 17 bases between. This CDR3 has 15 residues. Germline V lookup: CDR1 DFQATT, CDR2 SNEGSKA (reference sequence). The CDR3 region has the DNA TGCAGTGCTAGATTGATGGGGGGCCCCCAAGATACGCAGTATTTT. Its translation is CSARLMGGPQDTQYF.

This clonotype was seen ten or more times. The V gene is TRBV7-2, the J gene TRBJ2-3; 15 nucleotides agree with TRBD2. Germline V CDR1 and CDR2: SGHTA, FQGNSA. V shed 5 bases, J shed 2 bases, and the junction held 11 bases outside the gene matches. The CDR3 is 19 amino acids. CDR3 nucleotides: TGTGCCAGCAGCGGGGGGACTAGCGGGGGGCTCTACTCCACAGATACGCAGTATTTT. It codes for CASSGGTSGGLYSTDTQYF.

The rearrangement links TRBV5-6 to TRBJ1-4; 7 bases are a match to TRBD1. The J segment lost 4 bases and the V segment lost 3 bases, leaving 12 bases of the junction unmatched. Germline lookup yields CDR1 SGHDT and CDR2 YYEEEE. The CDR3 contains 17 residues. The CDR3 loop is CASSSPRRTGFNEKLFF. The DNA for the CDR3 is TGTGCCAGCAGCTCACCTCGTCGGACAGGTTTTAATGAAAAACTGTTTTTT.

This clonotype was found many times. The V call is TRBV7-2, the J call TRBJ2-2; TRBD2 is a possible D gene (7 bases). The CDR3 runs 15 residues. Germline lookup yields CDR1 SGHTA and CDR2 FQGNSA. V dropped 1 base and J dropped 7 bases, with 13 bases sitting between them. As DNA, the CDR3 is TGTGCCAGCAGCTTAGGTGGGGGGGCTATCGGGGAGCTGTTTTTT. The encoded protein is CASSLGGGAIGELFF.

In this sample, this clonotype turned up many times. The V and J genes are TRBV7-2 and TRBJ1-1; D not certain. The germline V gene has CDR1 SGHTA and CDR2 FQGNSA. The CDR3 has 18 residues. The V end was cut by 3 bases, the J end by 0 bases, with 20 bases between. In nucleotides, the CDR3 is TGTGCCAGCAGCTTCGTGGTTGGCAGCCTCAAGATGAACACTGAAGCTTTCTTT. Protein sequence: CASSFVVGSLKMNTEAFF.

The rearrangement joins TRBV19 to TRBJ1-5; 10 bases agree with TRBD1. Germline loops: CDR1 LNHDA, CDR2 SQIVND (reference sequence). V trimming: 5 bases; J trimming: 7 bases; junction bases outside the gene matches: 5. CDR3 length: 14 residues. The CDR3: CASSPGQGVQPQHF. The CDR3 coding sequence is TGTGCCAGTAGTCCCGGACAGGGGGTACAGCCCCAGCATTTT. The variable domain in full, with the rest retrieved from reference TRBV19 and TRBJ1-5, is DGGITQSPKYLFRKEGQNVTLSCEQNLNHDAMYWYRQDPGQGLRLIYYSQIVNDFQKGDIAEGYSVSREKKESFPLTVTSAQKNPTAFYLCASSPGQGVQPQHFGDGTRLSIL.

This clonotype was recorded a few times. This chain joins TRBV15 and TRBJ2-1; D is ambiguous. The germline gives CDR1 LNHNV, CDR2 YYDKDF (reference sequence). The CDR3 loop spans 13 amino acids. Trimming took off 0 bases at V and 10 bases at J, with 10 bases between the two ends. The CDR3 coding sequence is TGTGCCACCAGCAGAGAGTCCATAGGGGAGCAGTTCTTC. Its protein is CATSRESIGEQFF.

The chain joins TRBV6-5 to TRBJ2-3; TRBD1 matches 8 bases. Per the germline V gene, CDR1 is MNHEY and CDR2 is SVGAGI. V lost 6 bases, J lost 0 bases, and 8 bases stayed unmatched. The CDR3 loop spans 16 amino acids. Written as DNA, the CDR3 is TGTGCCAGCAGCGACCGGGACAGGCCCAGCACAGATACGCAGTATTTT. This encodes CASSDRDRPSTDTQYF.

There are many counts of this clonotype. The CDR3 DNA follows: TGCGCCAGCAGCCGAGGGGGGACCCTTGAAAAACTGTTTTTT. This encodes CASSRGGTLEKLFF. V and J are TRBV4-1 and TRBJ1-4; tentative D call: TRBD1 (6 bases). This CDR3 comprises 14 residues. V gave up 4 bases and J gave up 7 bases, with 13 bases separating them. CDR1 MGHRA and CDR2 YSYEKL come from the germline V gene.

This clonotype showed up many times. The CDR3 here is CASISGSVGEAFF. CDR3 nucleotides: TGTGCCAGCATTTCGGGGTCTGTAGGGGAAGCTTTCTTT. The rearrangement uses TRBV7-2 and TRBJ1-1; the D is unclear. Per germline, CDR1 SGHTA and CDR2 FQGNSA. This CDR3 region has 13 residues. Trimming removed 7 bases at V and 8 bases at J, with 17 bases between.